The following is a T cell receptor beta chain sequence with its context. This sample is drawn from a study of blood T cell repertoires in COVID-19. Study in general: Spain, Italy and the United States supplied samples that represented acute and convalescent COVID-19. PBMCs, B-cell-depleted T cells, or T cells were the source of the cDNA or gDNA that made up the material.

Original processing notes: Counts of nucleated cells, estimated from reference gene primer amplification, were obtained. Only in-frame clones appear in the TCRdb table, and some are missing; sequencing was by immunoSEQ multiplex PCR. V and J calls plus clone size are reproduced from that table; the DNA served to infer D and trimming. The sample has roughly 380,000 clones; approximately 91% are singletons. Between the trimmed V and J ends, which lost 7 bases and 7 bases, there was a span of 14 bases. Germline lookup yields CDR1 MDHEN and CDR2 SYDVKM. The CDR3 totals 14 residues. Seattle participants joined during active infection and were tracked over time.

This chain uses TRBV28 with TRBJ1-6, with no clear D. Source material: peripheral blood. The source is a woman aged 40-49 years with COVID-19, enrolled during active disease. CDR3 DNA sequence: TGTGCCAGCACCCGGGGTGGAGGAAATTCACCCCTCCACTTT. It is translated as CASTRGGGNSPLHF.